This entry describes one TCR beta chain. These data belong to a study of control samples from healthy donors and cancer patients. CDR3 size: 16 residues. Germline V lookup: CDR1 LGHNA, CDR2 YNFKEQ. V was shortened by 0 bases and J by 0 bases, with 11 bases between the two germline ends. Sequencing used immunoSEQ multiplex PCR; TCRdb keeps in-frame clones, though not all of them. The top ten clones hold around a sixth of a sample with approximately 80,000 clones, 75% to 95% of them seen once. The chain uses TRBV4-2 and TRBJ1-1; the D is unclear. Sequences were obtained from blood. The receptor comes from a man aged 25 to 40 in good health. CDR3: CASSQDLVGLNTEAFF. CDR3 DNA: TGTGCCAGCAGCCAAGATCTAGTTGGACTGAACACTGAAGCTTTCTTT.